The next 28 T cell receptor beta chains were all read from a single sample in a study of control samples from healthy donors and cancer patients. The assay was immunoSEQ multiplex PCR, and TCRdb's table has in-frame clones only and misses some. In the table there are some 110,000 clones, 70% to 90% of which are singletons. The sequenced sample consisted of blood. Receptor source: a woman between 70 and 85 years old in good health.

This sequence joins TRBV6-5 and TRBJ1-6; a possible D gene is TRBD1 (6 bases). The CDR3 spans 16 residues. V was pared by 4 bases and J by 10 bases, with 20 bases between. CDR1 is MNHEY and CDR2 is SVGAGI in the germline V gene. CDR3 sequence reads: CASSSYLGRGGSPLHF. The CDR3, as DNA: TGTGCCAGCAGTTCCTACCTTGGGAGGGGGGGATCACCCCTCCACTTT.

CDR3 amino acids: CASRLGDRENYGYTF. The CDR3 coding sequence is TGTGCCAGCAGATTAGGGGACAGAGAAAACTATGGCTACACCTTC. This chain joins TRBV6-6 and TRBJ1-2; 7 nucleotides line up with TRBD1. Germline lookup yields CDR1 MNHNY and CDR2 SVGAGI (reference sequence). The V and J ends lost 6 bases and 2 bases, in that order; junction bases with no gene match: 9. The length of the CDR3 is 15 residues.

The chain carries TRBV6-5 and TRBJ2-2; TRBD1 aligns across 7 bases. The CDR3 is 15 amino acids. The germline V gene encodes CDR1 MNHEY and CDR2 SVGAGI. With 5 bases clipped from V and 1 base from J, the junction kept 4 bases outside the gene matches. The CDR3 is CASSQGTVNTGELFF. In DNA, the CDR3 is TGTGCCAGCAGTCAGGGGACAGTGAACACCGGGGAGCTGTTTTTT.

The V gene is TRBV4-1, the J gene TRBJ1-1; D call uncertain. The CDR3 consists of 15 residues. Trimming stripped 2 bases from V and 2 bases from J, with 12 bases between. The germline gives CDR1 MGHRA, CDR2 YSYEKL. CDR3 in DNA: TGCGCCAGCAGCCAAAGAATAACAGAAAACACTGAAGCTTTCTTT. It codes for CASSQRITENTEAFF.

This clone was counted only a few times. This chain joins TRBV7-2 and TRBJ1-4; no clear D gene. V was trimmed by 1 base and J by 7 bases, leaving 16 bases between them. Germline values: CDR1 SGHTA, CDR2 FQGNSA. The CDR3 consists of 16 residues. CDR3 sequence (DNA): TGTGCCAGCAGCTTAGGGCCGCGATCTACGGGTGAAAAACTGTTTTTT. This encodes CASSLGPRSTGEKLFF.

V usage is TRBV2 and J usage is TRBJ1-2; D unresolved. There are 13 residues in the CDR3. Trimming left V 7 bases short and J 1 base short, with 10 bases between. The germline V gene encodes CDR1 SNHLY and CDR2 FYNNEI. The CDR3 region has the DNA TGTGCCAGCATGCCGCCCGGTAACTATGGCTACACCTTC. Translation: CASMPPGNYGYTF.

The chain employs TRBV5-5 and TRBJ2-1; 7 nucleotides line up with TRBD1. Germline trimming cut 4 bases from V and 3 bases from J; bases unmatched to any gene: 10. This CDR3 is built from 16 residues. From germline, CDR1 is SGHKS and CDR2 YYEKEE (reference sequence). The CDR3 sequence is CASSKSRGQIYNEQFF. The CDR3 DNA sequence: TGTGCCAGCAGCAAATCCCGGGGACAGATCTACAATGAGCAGTTCTTC.

The chain couples TRBV19 to TRBJ2-5, with D possibly matching TRBD2 (6 bases). CDR1 and CDR2 (germline): LNHDA, SQIVND (reference sequence). V dropped 10 bases and J dropped 1 base, with 19 bases sitting between them. CDR3 length: 15 residues. CDR3 amino acids: CAILPGGIPQETQYF. As DNA, the CDR3 is TGTGCCATTCTGCCCGGCGGGATTCCCCAAGAGACCCAGTACTTC.

J is TRBJ1-3 and V is TRBV5-1; D not resolved. The CDR3 sequence is 15 residues long. The V end lost 0 bases, the J end lost 1 base, and 8 bases lay between the germline ends. Germline assignment: CDR1 SGHRS and CDR2 YFSETQ. CDR3: CASSLEGGSGNTIYF. The CDR3 bases are TGCGCCAGCAGCTTGGAGGGAGGGTCTGGAAACACCATATATTTT.

V is TRBV3-1 (or the pseudogene TRBV3-2) and J is TRBJ1-1; a possible D gene is TRBD1 (5 bases). The V end was cut by 5 bases, the J end by 11 bases, with 18 bases between. The CDR3 covers 13 residues. Germline V gene lookup returns CDR1 LGHDT and CDR2 YNNKEL (reference sequence). This CDR3 is CASSTTEGVGAFF. The CDR3 DNA follows: TGTGCCAGCAGCACAACTGAAGGGGTTGGGGCTTTCTTT.

Turning to this clone: Other DNA sequences in this specimen translate into the identical CDR3. The chain employs TRBV3-1 (or the pseudogene TRBV3-2) and TRBJ1-6; D is undetermined. The ends were cut back, 6 bases at V and 9 bases at J, with 12 bases in the middle. The CDR3 runs 13 residues. Germline V gene sequence: CDR1 LGHDT, CDR2 YNNKEL (reference sequence). The CDR3 region has the DNA TGTGCCAGCAGTCCTCAGGCGAGTTCACCCCTCCACTTT. This codes for CASSPQASSPLHF.

Only one count was recorded for this clone. The V call is TRBV5-1, the J call TRBJ1-4, with 8 positions matching TRBD1. The CDR3 contains 16 residues. The V gene's germline CDR1 is SGHRS and CDR2 YFSETQ. V was pared by 4 bases and J by 5 bases, with 10 bases of the junction left unmatched. This CDR3 reads CASSVPQDRANEKLFF. CDR3 in DNA: TGCGCCAGCAGCGTCCCCCAGGACAGGGCCAATGAAAAACTGTTTTTT.

A single count supports this clone. This sequence joins TRBV18 and TRBJ1-4; 9 bases fit TRBD1. The germline V gene encodes CDR1 KGHSH and CDR2 LQKENI. Trimming at V came to 0 bases and at J to 5 bases, leaving 10 bases not matched to a gene. The CDR3 is 18 amino acids. The CDR3 here is CASSPPTGGITRNEKLFF. CDR3 nucleotides: TGTGCCAGCTCACCACCGACAGGGGGAATTACTCGGAATGAAAAACTGTTTTTT.

The chain has TRBV6-5 and TRBJ2-5; no clear D. Germline V gives CDR1 MNHEY, CDR2 SVGAGI. V lost 5 bases and J 4 bases, leaving 17 bases between the germline ends. The CDR3 consists of 15 residues. CDR3: CASSQTLRSGETQYF. As DNA, the CDR3 is TGTGCCAGCAGTCAGACACTTAGATCGGGAGAGACCCAGTACTTC.

This chain joins TRBV7-9 and TRBJ1-2, with D maybe TRBD1 (5 bases). CDR3 length: 14 amino acids. Germline V gene sequence: CDR1 SEHNR, CDR2 FQNEAQ (reference sequence). Trimming removed 0 bases at V and 7 bases at J, with 12 bases between. CDR3 in amino acids: CASSLALGGFGYTF. The CDR3 DNA sequence: TGTGCCAGCAGCTTAGCTCTCGGGGGTTTTGGCTACACCTTC.

The rearrangement joins TRBV4-1 to TRBJ1-1, with D perhaps TRBD1 (6 bases). Trimming stripped 2 bases from V and 0 bases from J, with 19 bases between. This CDR3 has 18 amino acids. Germline V lookup: CDR1 MGHRA, CDR2 YSYEKL. The CDR3 sequence: CASSQSMDRRFMNTEAFF. The CDR3 bases are TGCGCCAGCAGCCAATCCATGGACAGACGTTTCATGAACACTGAAGCTTTCTTT.

The chain has TRBV9 and TRBJ1-1; D ambiguous. CDR3 size: 12 residues. Germline V gene lookup returns CDR1 SGDLS and CDR2 YYNGEE. Trimming removed 0 bases from V and 5 bases from J, with 5 bases in between. Here the CDR3 DNA reads TGTGCCAGCAGCGTAGGTAGGACTGAAGCTTTCTTT. This encodes CASSVGRTEAFF.

J is TRBJ1-2 and V is TRBV20-1; no clear D. The CDR3 spans 11 residues. V was cut by 3 bases and J by 6 bases, with 8 bases left in between. CDR1 and CDR2 (germline): DFQATT, SNEGSKA (reference sequence). The CDR3 nucleotides read TGCAGTGCTAGTTTGGCTGATGGCTACACCTTC. Amino acids: CSASLADGYTF.

V is TRBV24-1 and J is TRBJ2-2; D gene unclear. CDR1 is KGHDR, CDR2 SFDVKD, per germline. This CDR3 has 13 residues. The germline V and J ends were trimmed by 4 bases and 4 bases, with 6 bases remaining between them. The CDR3 nucleotides are TGTGCCACCAGTGAGGAGACCACCGGGGAGCTGTTTTTT. This sequence encodes CATSEETTGELFF.

The chain has TRBV10-3 and TRBJ2-2; possibly TRBD1 for D (5 bases). This CDR3 region has 15 residues. Germline CDR1 ENHRY, CDR2 SYGVKD. V lost 7 bases and J 0 bases, leaving 12 bases between the germline ends. The CDR3 here is CAITGTGPNTGELFF. The CDR3, as DNA: TGTGCCATCACCGGAACAGGACCGAACACCGGGGAGCTGTTTTTT.

Notes on this clone: Germline and junction disagree at one end, which may indicate a read error. The chain combines TRBV4-2 with TRBJ2-7; 7 nucleotides line up with TRBD2. The germline V gene encodes CDR1 LGHNA and CDR2 YNFKEQ. The CDR3 consists of 13 residues. The CDR3 spells CPSSQDDGGEQYF. The CDR3 region has the DNA TGTCCCAGCAGCCAAGACGACGGGGGGGAGCAGTACTTC.

This clone appeared a single time. This chain uses TRBV18 with TRBJ1-5; TRBD1 agrees at 8 bases. The ends lost 6 bases at V and 5 bases at J; junction bases unmatched: 6. The CDR3 is 14 amino acids. CDR1 KGHSH and CDR2 LQKENI come from the germline V gene. The CDR3 spells CASSHDRGDQPQHF. DNA for the CDR3: TGTGCCAGCTCCCATGACAGGGGCGATCAGCCCCAGCATTTT.

J is TRBJ1-5 and V is TRBV9; D gene uncertain. CDR3 length: 14 amino acids. Trimming removed 4 bases from V and 7 bases from J, with 15 bases in between. Germline CDR1 SGDLS, CDR2 YYNGEE. The CDR3 sequence: CASSSEPLTQPQHF. CDR3 sequence (DNA): TGTGCCAGCAGCTCCGAACCCCTGACCCAGCCCCAGCATTTT.

As concerns this clone: Other nucleotide sequences in the sample specify the same CDR3. The chain is built from TRBV7-2 and TRBJ2-7; D ambiguous. This CDR3 region has 11 residues. Between the trimmed V and J ends, which lost 5 bases and 0 bases, there was a span of 2 bases. CDR1 SGHTA and CDR2 FQGNSA come from the germline V gene. CDR3 in DNA: TGTGCCAGCAGCCCCTCCTACGAGCAGTACTTC. This sequence encodes CASSPSYEQYF.

This clone was recorded once. J is TRBJ2-2 and V is TRBV7-2; 12 bases are a match to TRBD2. V lost 3 bases, J lost 5 bases, and 7 bases stayed unmatched. The V gene's germline CDR1 is SGHTA and CDR2 FQGNSA. CDR3 length: 17 amino acids. The CDR3 DNA reads TGTGCCAGCAGCTTGGAACTAGCGGGGGGCCGAACCGGGGAGCTGTTTTTT. Amino acid sequence: CASSLELAGGRTGELFF.

In this sample, this clone turned up once. The chain has TRBV5-4 and TRBJ2-3; D is unclear. Trimming pared 7 bases from V and 3 bases from J, leaving 9 bases between. There are 12 residues in the CDR3. CDR1 is SGHNT, CDR2 YYREEE, per germline (reference sequence). CDR3 DNA: TGTGCCAGCGGGTCCCTTACAGATACGCAGTATTTT. Translating it yields CASGSLTDTQYF.

This clone has just one count. V and J are TRBV28 and TRBJ2-5, with D uncertain. Germline assignment: CDR1 MDHEN and CDR2 SYDVKM. The CDR3 is made up of 14 amino acids. V shed 1 base and J shed 2 bases, with 8 bases lying between them. The CDR3 region is CASSLFGSQETQYF. The CDR3 region has the DNA TGTGCCAGCAGTTTATTTGGCAGTCAAGAGACCCAGTACTTC.

In this sample, this clone turned up once. The rearrangement joins TRBV5-4 to TRBJ2-7; unclear D gene. Trimming removed 4 bases from V and 5 bases from J, with 16 bases in between. The CDR3 has 14 amino acids. Germline V gene lookup returns CDR1 SGHNT and CDR2 YYREEE (reference sequence). Here the CDR3 DNA reads TGTGCCAGCAGCCCCTTTGATTCCGAGAACGAGCAGTACTTC. Protein product: CASSPFDSENEQYF.